Listed here are 31 T cell receptor beta chains from one sample, sequenced in a study of T cell responses to AZD1222 COVID-19 vaccine. TCRdb's copy holds only in-frame clones and misses some; the assay was immunoSEQ multiplex PCR. Of about 76,000 clones listed, about three quarters were seen once; the top ten hold roughly 29%. The sequencing used peripheral blood, collected 28 days after the second dose of the MenACWY control vaccine. All receptors come from an adult who received the MenACWY meningococcal vaccine as a control.

V gene TRBV5-4 combines with J gene TRBJ1-2, with 8 bases lining up with TRBD1. Germline trimming cut 2 bases from V and 3 bases from J; bases unmatched to any gene: 9. Looked up from germline, CDR1 is SGHNT and CDR2 is YYREEE (reference sequence). The CDR3 is made up of 16 amino acids. CDR3 amino acids: CASSLESPGGDYGYTF. The DNA of the CDR3 is TGTGCCAGCAGCTTAGAATCCCCAGGGGGCGACTATGGCTACACCTTC.

The chain is built from TRBV10-3 and TRBJ1-5, with a tentative D call TRBD1 (6 bases). CDR3 length: 13 amino acids. V was pared by 10 bases and J by 4 bases, with 14 bases between. The germline V gene encodes CDR1 ENHRY and CDR2 SYGVKD. The CDR3 nucleotides are TGTGCCACCCTAGGGGGGGAAAATCAGCCCCAGCATTTT. This codes for CATLGGENQPQHF.

This sequence joins TRBV4-1 and TRBJ2-7; TRBD1 might be the D (5 bases). The germline V gene has CDR1 MGHRA and CDR2 YSYEKL. V lost 0 bases and J lost 6, with 15 bases in between. The CDR3 sequence is 15 residues long. The CDR3, as DNA: TGCGCCAGCAGCCAAGAACTGGGCACCACAGGCGAGCAGTACTTC. Encoded protein: CASSQELGTTGEQYF.

This clone was observed a few times. The chain has TRBV2 and TRBJ1-1; D unclear. Germline-derived CDR1 and CDR2 are SNHLY and FYNNEI. This CDR3 comprises 11 residues. Between the trimmed V and J ends, which lost 7 bases and 3 bases, there was a span of 6 bases. The DNA for the CDR3 is TGTGCCAGCATGAGAGACACTGAAGCTTTCTTT. The encoded protein is CASMRDTEAFF. The full variable domain, with the rest looked up from reference TRBV2 and TRBJ1-1, is EPEVTQTPSHQVTQMGQEVILRCVPISNHLYFYWYRQILGQKVEFLVSFYNNEISEKSEIFDDQFSVERPDGSNFTLKIRSTKLEDSAMYFCASMRDTEAFFGQGTRLTVV.

This chain uses TRBV7-3 with TRBJ2-7; D unresolved. CDR1 is SGHTA and CDR2 is FQGTGA in the germline V gene. CDR3 length: 13 amino acids. V was pared by 5 bases and J by 3 bases, with 11 bases between. The chain's CDR3 is CASSPGPGYEQYF. In DNA, the CDR3 is TGTGCCAGCAGCCCAGGCCCGGGCTACGAGCAGTACTTC.

The V call is TRBV10-3, the J call TRBJ2-2, with TRBD1 matching 8 bases. Germline assignment: CDR1 ENHRY and CDR2 SYGVKD. This CDR3 has 16 residues. The ends lost 0 bases at V and 1 base at J; junction bases unmatched: 1. The DNA of the CDR3 is TGTGCCATCAGTGAGTCGGGACAGGAGAACACCGGGGAGCTGTTTTTT. Translating it yields CAISESGQENTGELFF.

V and J are TRBV9 and TRBJ2-6; D may match TRBD1 or TRBD2 (5 bases each). The CDR3 loop spans 15 amino acids. V was shortened by 0 bases and J by 4 bases, with 8 bases between the two germline ends. Per germline, CDR1 SGDLS and CDR2 YYNGEE. This CDR3 reads CASSVDGDGANVLTF. In nucleotides, the CDR3 is TGTGCCAGCAGCGTAGACGGGGACGGGGCCAACGTCCTGACTTTC.

This clone has a single count. This chain joins TRBV5-1 and TRBJ2-5; TRBD2 agrees at 9 bases. This CDR3 has 19 residues. The V gene's germline CDR1 is SGHRS and CDR2 YFSETQ. Trimming at V came to 5 bases and at J to 5 bases, leaving 22 bases not matched to a gene. The CDR3 region is CASRVGGLAGRRDPETQYF. The CDR3 nucleotides read TGCGCCAGCAGGGTAGGAGGCCTAGCGGGACGGAGGGATCCGGAGACCCAGTACTTC.

The chain combines TRBV11-3 with TRBJ1-2; a possible D gene is TRBD1 (5 bases). The germline gives CDR1 SGHNT, CDR2 YENEEA. There are 15 residues in the CDR3. Trimming left V 3 bases short and J 9 bases short, with 20 bases between. The CDR3 loop is CASSLGETDCNSYTF. CDR3 coding DNA: TGTGCCAGCAGCTTGGGGGAGACGGATTGTAACAGCTACACCTTC.

V is TRBV4-1 and J is TRBJ2-5; TRBD1 agrees at 8 bases. Germline V gene sequence: CDR1 MGHRA, CDR2 YSYEKL. Trimming cost V 4 bases and J 3 bases; bases outside gene matches: 7. The CDR3 is 15 amino acids. Here the CDR3 DNA reads TGCGCCAGCAGCCCTTCGGACAGGGCCAAAGAGACCCAGTACTTC. Protein product: CASSPSDRAKETQYF.

The chain links TRBV15 to TRBJ2-4; D possibly corresponds to TRBD1 (5 bases). The length of the CDR3 is 12 residues. The V end lost 5 bases, the J end lost 9 bases, and 11 bases lay between the germline ends. Germline CDR1 reads LNHNV; CDR2 reads YYDKDF (reference sequence). The CDR3 reads CATSRGQGIQYF. CDR3 nucleotide sequence: TGTGCCACCAGCCGTGGCCAGGGCATTCAGTACTTC.

This rearrangement joins TRBV19 to TRBJ1-2; D is undetermined. The germline V and J ends were trimmed by 2 bases and 8 bases, with 12 bases remaining between them. Germline V gives CDR1 LNHDA, CDR2 SQIVND (reference sequence). The CDR3 consists of 13 residues. The CDR3 DNA is TGTGCCAGTAGTATAAAGGGCCTTGGGGGCTACACCTTC. This encodes CASSIKGLGGYTF.

This clone was counted only a few times. The genes are TRBV30 and TRBJ2-1, with D maybe TRBD1 (5 bases). V lost 1 base and J 6 bases, leaving 16 bases between the germline ends. This CDR3 has 15 residues. Germline-derived CDR1 and CDR2 are GTSNPN and SVGIG (reference sequence). The CDR3, as DNA: TGTGCCTGGAGTGATCTGGGGCTCGTTGTCAATGAGCAGTTCTTC. Protein product: CAWSDLGLVVNEQFF.

This rearrangement joins TRBV7-8 to TRBJ2-1, with D perhaps matching TRBD2 (6 bases). Per germline, CDR1 SGHVS and CDR2 FQNEAQ. The V end was cut by 5 bases, the J end by 1 base, with 15 bases between. The CDR3 sequence is 16 residues long. This CDR3 reads CASSMSSGGSYNEQFF. CDR3 coding DNA: TGTGCCAGCAGCATGTCCTCTGGGGGGTCCTACAATGAGCAGTTCTTC.

The chain carries TRBV6-1 and TRBJ1-1; TRBD1 matches at 7 bases. CDR1 and CDR2 (germline): MNHNS, SASEGT. The junction had 11 bases not matched to a gene; V was cut back by 1 base and J by 0 bases. There are 18 residues in the CDR3. The CDR3 DNA reads TGTGCCAGCAGTGAAGACCCCGGGACAGCGGGGATGAACACTGAAGCTTTCTTT. Residues: CASSEDPGTAGMNTEAFF.

V and J are TRBV4-1 and TRBJ2-1, with 13 bases fitting TRBD2. The length of the CDR3 is 20 residues. Losses at the gene ends were 2 bases for V and 1 base for J; bases not matched to a gene: 11. Germline-derived CDR1 and CDR2 are MGHRA and YSYEKL. The CDR3 nucleotides read TGCGCCAGCAGCCAATTTATACTAGCGGGAGGGGGAGTATCCTACAATGAGCAGTTCTTC. It is translated as CASSQFILAGGGVSYNEQFF.

This clone was found once. The rearrangement uses TRBV25-1 and TRBJ2-5; TRBD1 is a possible D gene (6 bases). V lost 8 bases and J lost 5, with 18 bases in between. Germline values: CDR1 MGHDK, CDR2 SYGVNS. There are 14 residues in the CDR3. The CDR3 DNA sequence: TGTGCCAGCCGTGGAGATAGGGGGACGGAGACCCAGTACTTC. This sequence encodes CASRGDRGTETQYF.

The chain is built from TRBV7-2 and TRBJ2-1; D uncertain. The CDR3 length is 13 residues. Trimming stripped 5 bases from V and 10 bases from J, with 15 bases between. Germline values: CDR1 SGHTA, CDR2 FQGNSA. The CDR3 region has the DNA TGTGCCAGCAGCGTATCCCCGGCTGCCGAGCAGTTCTTC. This gives the protein CASSVSPAAEQFF.

This clone appeared a few times. The chain recombines TRBV21-1 with TRBJ2-7; the table's D gene call, TRBD2, was not cross checked with the DNA. TRBV21-1 is noted as a pseudogene. The CDR3 totals 16 residues. The CDR3: CASSKMEGRRAYEQYF. CDR3 DNA: TGTGCCAGCAGCAAAATGGAGGGGCGGAGAGCCTACGAGCAGTACTTC.

The V call is TRBV13, the J call TRBJ1-1; unclear D gene. Germline CDR1 and CDR2: PRHDT and FYEKMQ (reference sequence). V gave up 5 bases and J gave up 0 bases, with 4 bases separating them. The CDR3 is made up of 12 amino acids. For the CDR3, the DNA is TGTGCCAGCAGCCGTTTGAACACTGAAGCTTTCTTT. Its translation is CASSRLNTEAFF. Full variable domain (rest looked up from reference TRBV13 and TRBJ1-1): AAGVIQSPRHLIKEKRETATLKCYPIPRHDTVYWYQQGPGQDPQFLISFYEKMQSDKGSIPDRFSAQQFSDYHSELNMSSLELGDSALYFCASSRLNTEAFFGQGTRLTVV.

The CDR3 is CASSKGRGVTEAFF. In DNA form, the CDR3 reads TGTGCCAGCAGTAAGGGGAGAGGGGTCACTGAAGCTTTCTTT. The chain links TRBV6-5 to TRBJ1-1, with D possibly TRBD1 on 5 matching bases. CDR1 and CDR2 (germline): MNHEY, SVGAGI. V lost 5 bases to trimming and J lost 4 bases, with 14 bases between them. CDR3 length: 14 residues.

This chain joins TRBV25-1 and TRBJ2-3; 8 positions match TRBD1. The germline V gene encodes CDR1 MGHDK and CDR2 SYGVNS. The J segment lost 6 bases and the V segment lost 7 bases, leaving 18 bases of the junction unmatched. The CDR3 totals 17 residues. The CDR3 spells CASTERSGTGYSDTQYF. The CDR3 DNA is TGTGCCAGCACCGAACGTTCCGGGACAGGTTATTCCGATACGCAGTATTTT.

The gene calls are TRBV30 and TRBJ2-1; TRBD1 agrees at 8 bases. The CDR3 has 15 amino acids. V dropped 1 base and J dropped 2; count of bases not matched to a gene: 4. Germline V gene lookup returns CDR1 GTSNPN and CDR2 SVGIG (reference sequence). DNA of the CDR3: TGTGCCTGGAGTGGCGCGACAGGGGCCTACAATGAGCAGTTCTTC. It encodes CAWSGATGAYNEQFF.

The V and J genes are TRBV12-3 or TRBV12-4 and TRBJ1-1; TRBD1 might be the D (6 bases). CDR3 length equals 13 residues. V was pared by 6 bases and J by 5 bases, with 13 bases between. The CDR3 sequence: CASRPGQSTEAFF. The DNA of the CDR3 is TGTGCCAGCAGGCCCGGACAGTCAACTGAAGCTTTCTTT.

V usage is TRBV10-3 and J usage is TRBJ2-7; D is perhaps TRBD1 (6 bases). Germline values: CDR1 ENHRY, CDR2 SYGVKD. The germline V and J ends were trimmed by 10 bases and 0 bases, with 16 bases remaining between them. The CDR3 covers 14 residues. The CDR3 nucleotides read TGTGCCACCCACGACAGGACCTACTCCTACGAGCAGTACTTC. Amino acids: CATHDRTYSYEQYF.

The chain links TRBV14 to TRBJ1-1; D uncertain. Germline lookup yields CDR1 SGHDN and CDR2 FVKESK. This CDR3 contains 13 residues. V shed 4 bases and J shed 7 bases, with 13 bases lying between them. CDR3 sequence: CASSPTVGGEAFF. CDR3 nucleotide sequence: TGTGCCAGCAGCCCTACAGTGGGTGGTGAAGCTTTCTTT.

The V and J genes are TRBV11-2 and TRBJ2-5, with 7 bases fitting TRBD1. There are 13 residues in the CDR3. Germline CDR1 is SGHAT and CDR2 is FQNNGV. V shed 6 bases and J 5 bases; nucleotides not matched to a gene: 6. The chain's CDR3 is CASSYDRDETQYF. The CDR3 DNA reads TGTGCCAGCAGTTACGACAGGGACGAGACCCAGTACTTC.

The rearrangement uses TRBV5-4 and TRBJ1-1; D perhaps matches TRBD1 (5 bases). Germline CDR1 SGHNT, CDR2 YYREEE (reference sequence). Trimming cost V 0 bases and J 3 bases, with 12 bases left between them. This CDR3 is built from 15 residues. For the CDR3, the DNA is TGTGCCAGCAGCTTGGGATCGAGGGGTTACACTGAAGCTTTCTTT. Its translation: CASSLGSRGYTEAFF.

This clone is judged medium-sized. The chain employs TRBV5-5 and TRBJ2-2; D unclear. Germline assignment: CDR1 SGHKS and CDR2 YYEKEE (reference sequence). Trimming pared 1 base from V and 3 bases from J, leaving 4 bases between. The CDR3 sequence is 13 residues long. CDR3 loop: CASSLWDTGELFF. DNA of the CDR3: TGTGCCAGCAGCTTGTGGGACACCGGGGAGCTGTTTTTT.

The rearrangement links TRBV7-2 to TRBJ2-3; D remains ambiguous. Per the germline V gene, CDR1 is SGHTA and CDR2 is FQGNSA. The CDR3 covers 11 residues. The V and J ends lost 6 bases and 2 bases respectively, with 3 bases between them. The CDR3 bases are TGTGCCAGCAGAGACACAGATACGCAGTATTTT. As protein: CASRDTDTQYF.

This chain connects TRBV7-2 to TRBJ2-6; D gene ambiguous. CDR3 length: 14 residues. Trimming stripped 4 bases from V and 1 base from J, with 5 bases between. Germline loops: CDR1 SGHTA, CDR2 FQGNSA. The CDR3 DNA follows: TGTGCCAGCAGCTCAGAATCTGGGGCCAACGTCCTGACTTTC. It specifies CASSSESGANVLTF.